This TCR beta chain originates from a study of a mutant IDH1 vaccine in newly diagnosed glioma. Time point described: week 11, during vaccination. What each vaccine dose contained was 300 ug of mutant IDH1 20-mer peptide, accompanied by topical imiquimod. Trimming cost V 0 bases and J 1 base, with 4 bases left between them. The germline gives CDR1 SGHRS, CDR2 YFSETQ. The CDR3 is 14 residues long. TCRdb keeps only in-frame clones here, not all; method: immunoSEQ multiplex PCR. The sample records roughly 120,000 clones, roughly nine tenths being singletons. On this clone: Its antigen is unidentified.

The sample in question was PBMCs, obtained from a glioma patient whose treatment included an IDH1 peptide vaccine. V gene TRBV5-1 combines with J gene TRBJ2-2, with D unresolved. The TCR was taken from a woman between 50 and 59 years old with glioma. The CDR3 loop reads CASSLGVNTGELFF. In nucleotides, the CDR3 is TGCGCCAGCAGCTTGGGGGTGAACACCGGGGAGCTGTTTTTT. The whole variable domain, filled in from reference TRBV5-1 and TRBJ2-2, reads KAGVTQTPRYLIKTRGQQVTLSCSPISGHRSVSWYQQTPGQGLQFLFEYFSETQRNKGNFPGRFSGRQFSNSRSEMNVSTLELGDSALYLCASSLGVNTGELFFGEGSRLTVL.